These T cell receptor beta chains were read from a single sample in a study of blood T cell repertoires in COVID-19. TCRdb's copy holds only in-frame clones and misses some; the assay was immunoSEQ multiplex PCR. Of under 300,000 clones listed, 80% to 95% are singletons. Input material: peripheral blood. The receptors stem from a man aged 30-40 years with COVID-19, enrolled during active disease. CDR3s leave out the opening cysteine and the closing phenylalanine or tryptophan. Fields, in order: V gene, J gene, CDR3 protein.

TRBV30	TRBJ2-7	AWSPFQLTGKQRDEQY
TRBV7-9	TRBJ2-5	ASSSMWTSGGPGETQY
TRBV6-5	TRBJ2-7	ASSPGGYEQY
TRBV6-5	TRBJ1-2	ASSYLRGRSAGYT
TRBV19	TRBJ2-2	ASSSRGAGVHTGELF
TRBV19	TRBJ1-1	ASSDPGQGMNTEAF
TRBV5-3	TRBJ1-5	ARRGGKGYGQPQH
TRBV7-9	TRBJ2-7	ASSSRERVPPYEQY
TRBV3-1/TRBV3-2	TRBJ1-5	ASSRGAGVQPQH
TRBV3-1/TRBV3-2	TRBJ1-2	ASSPHNRETGYGYT
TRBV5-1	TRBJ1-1	ASSLEYYRDTEAF
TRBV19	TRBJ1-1	ASSFQVNTEAF
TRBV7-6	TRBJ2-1	ASSLETSGGAGEQF
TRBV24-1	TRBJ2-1	ATSDWTLREQF
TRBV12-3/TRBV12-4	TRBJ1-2	ASSPRVGGYT
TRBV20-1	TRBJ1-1	SALDRERAF
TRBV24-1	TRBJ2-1	ATSDPGTGGTNEQF
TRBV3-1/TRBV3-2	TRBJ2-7	ASSTPGGTSYEQY
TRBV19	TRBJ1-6	ASKGPGSAIDNSPLH
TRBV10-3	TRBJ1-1	ATQRDSTDTEAF
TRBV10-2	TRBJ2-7	ASGQSYEQY
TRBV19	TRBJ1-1	ASSLQTGVGGEAF
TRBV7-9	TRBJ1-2	ASSLGPGRGSYT
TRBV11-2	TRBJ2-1	ASSFPHSRGSGGRHEQF
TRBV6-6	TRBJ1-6	ASRNQGATGSPLH
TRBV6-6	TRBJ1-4	ASRRGSTNEKLF
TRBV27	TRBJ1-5	ASSLQGAHQPQH
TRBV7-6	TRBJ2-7	ASSLALTGIDEQY
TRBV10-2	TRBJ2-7	ASSEWGGTSYEQY
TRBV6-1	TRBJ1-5	ASSEGHYSNQPQH
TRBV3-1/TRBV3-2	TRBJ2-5	ASSQDSRTKETQY
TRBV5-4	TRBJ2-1	ASSEGTSFNEQF
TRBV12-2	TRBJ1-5	ASRLYGTSSNQPQH
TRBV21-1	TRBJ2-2	ASSKGQRWNTGELF
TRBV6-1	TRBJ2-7	ASSESWDRSYEQY
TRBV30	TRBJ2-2	AWQGDLGEELF